The clone carrying this TCR beta chain was seen only a few times. These data come from a study of regulatory T cells in long-lasting Graves disease. The time point here: newly diagnosed GD, antithyroid drugs for less than 3 months. PBMCs were the source of the RNA used for TCR sequencing. Both iRepertoire HTBI primers and Arm-PCR of CDR3 regions were used to build the TCR beta libraries. Via MiXCR, TCRdb re-called the multiplex PCR reads, giving one row per CDR3 protein. The table lists 540,000 or so distinct CDR3 sequences, approximately 12% of them singletons. CDR3 length equals 13 residues. Between the trimmed V and J ends, which lost 4 bases and 6 bases, there was a span of 13 bases. The germline V gene encodes CDR1 SGDLS and CDR2 YYNGEE. These same data were also listed under a study on T cells in Graves' hyperthyroidism and ophthalmopathy.

The chain carries TRBV9 and TRBJ1-2, with D perhaps TRBD1 (6 bases). This sequence was found in a man younger than 40 with Graves disease. This specimen was peripheral blood mononuclear cells (PBMCs), taken at new diagnosis, from a patient treated with antithyroid drugs. The DNA for the CDR3 is TGTGCCAGCAGCACCCGGGGGCGGGATGGCTACACCTTC. This encodes CASSTRGRDGYTF.